What follows are 30 T cell receptor beta chains derived from one specimen sequenced in a study of regulatory T cells in long-lasting Graves disease. The time point here: persistent/refractory GD, antithyroid drugs over 5 years with positive TRAb. RNA extracted from PBMCs served as the sequencing template. iRepertoire HTBI primers and Arm-PCR of CDR3 regions built TCR beta libraries. From the multiplex PCR reads, TCRdb called clonotypes with MiXCR, one entry per CDR3 protein. This table holds hundreds of thousands of distinct CDR3 sequences, roughly a fifth found once. Sample: peripheral blood mononuclear cells (PBMCs), taken when the disease was refractory, from a patient treated with antithyroid drugs. Receptors originate from a female donor with Graves disease.

This clonotype occurred many times. V gene TRBV28 combines with J gene TRBJ2-7; D is possibly TRBD2 (5 bases). The CDR3 consists of 14 residues. Trimming removed 5 bases from V and 2 bases from J, with 13 bases in between. Germline CDR1 reads MDHEN; CDR2 reads SYDVKM. The CDR3 region has the DNA TGTGCCAGCAGTATACTAGTTAGTCCCTACGAGCAGTACTTC. Translating gives CASSILVSPYEQYF.

Many counts were recorded for this clonotype. The chain is built from TRBV20-1 and TRBJ2-5, with D unresolved. The ends were cut back, 6 bases at V and 0 bases at J, with 14 bases in the middle. CDR3 length: 14 amino acids. CDR1 and CDR2 (germline): DFQATT, SNEGSKA (reference sequence). CDR3 sequence reads: CSAEQWTDQETQYF. The CDR3 DNA reads as TGCAGTGCAGAACAGTGGACCGACCAAGAGACCCAGTACTTC.

The chain employs TRBV12-3 or TRBV12-4 and TRBJ1-1; TRBD1 is a possible D gene (5 bases). The CDR3 extends over 12 amino acids. V was cut by 1 base and J by 8 bases, with 8 bases left in between. CDR3 sequence: CASSLGGEEAFF. CDR3 bases: TGTGCCAGCAGTTTAGGAGGGGAGGAAGCTTTCTTT.

This clonotype was counted a single time. The chain employs TRBV5-1 and TRBJ2-3; D call uncertain. The CDR3 has 17 residues. The V gene's germline CDR1 is SGHRS and CDR2 YFSETQ. The V gene lost 0 bases and the J gene lost 2 bases, with 16 bases spanning the gap. DNA for the CDR3: TGCGCCAGCAGCTTGGCCCCCCCCACTTGGACCACAGATACGCAGTATTTT. Protein product: CASSLAPPTWTTDTQYF. The full variable domain, rest sourced from reference TRBV5-1 and TRBJ2-3, is KAGVTQTPRYLIKTRGQQVTLSCSPISGHRSVSWYQQTPGQGLQFLFEYFSETQRNKGNFPGRFSGRQFSNSRSEMNVSTLELGDSALYLCASSLAPPTWTTDTQYFGPGTRLTVL.

In its sample, this clonotype was seen a few times. The rearrangement joins TRBV25-1 to TRBJ2-5, with D maybe TRBD2 (5 bases). V was cut by 6 bases and J by 14 bases, with 16 bases left in between. Looked up from germline, CDR1 is MGHDK and CDR2 is SYGVNS. The CDR3 contains 11 residues. CDR3 region: CASRNGERSYF. The CDR3 DNA reads TGTGCCAGCAGGAACGGGGAGAGGAGCTACTTC.

This clonotype was seen repeatedly, ten times or more. This chain connects TRBV18 to TRBJ2-5; D is uncertain. Germline-derived CDR1 and CDR2 are KGHSH and LQKENI. This CDR3 is 12 amino acids long. V gave up 3 bases and J gave up 3 bases, with 5 bases separating them. CDR3: CASSPGEETQYF. CDR3 nucleotide sequence: TGTGCCAGCTCACCCGGAGAAGAGACCCAGTACTTC.

The table lists this clonotype with many counts. The chain combines TRBV24-1 with TRBJ2-5; 9 nucleotides match TRBD1. This CDR3 has 16 amino acids. Germline-derived CDR1 and CDR2 are KGHDR and SFDVKD. J was trimmed by 0 bases and V by 6 bases; bases with no gene match: 7. The CDR3 DNA reads TGTGCCACCAGTACCCGACAGGGGGGGTACCAAGAGACCCAGTACTTC. Translation gives CATSTRQGGYQETQYF.

The table lists this clonotype with a few counts. This chain connects TRBV25-1 to TRBJ1-1, with 7 bases identical to TRBD1. The CDR3 is made up of 14 amino acids. Unmatched junction bases numbered 6, after V lost 5 bases and J lost 3 bases. The germline V gene encodes CDR1 MGHDK and CDR2 SYGVNS. CDR3 sequence reads: CASSNPGQYTEAFF. The CDR3 coding sequence is TGTGCCAGCAGTAACCCGGGACAGTACACTGAAGCTTTCTTT.

The chain links TRBV28 to TRBJ2-7, with 10 bases that match TRBD1. The V segment lost 4 bases and the J segment 0 bases; nucleotides outside the gene matches: 6. CDR3 length equals 16 residues. CDR1 is MDHEN and CDR2 is SYDVKM in the germline V gene. In DNA, the CDR3 is TGTGCCAGCAGTTCGGTGGGACAGGGGTCCTCCTACGAGCAGTACTTC. It translates to CASSSVGQGSSYEQYF.

This clonotype has a handful of counts. The chain employs TRBV4-1 and TRBJ2-7, with 7 positions matching TRBD2. Germline assignment: CDR1 MGHRA and CDR2 YSYEKL. V shed 4 bases, J shed 6 bases, and the junction held 9 bases outside the gene matches. The CDR3 contains 14 residues. CDR3 loop: CASSPRGGGTEQYF. The CDR3 nucleotides read TGCGCCAGCAGCCCTCGTGGCGGGGGTACCGAGCAGTACTTC.

A few counts support this clonotype. This chain links TRBV18 with TRBJ1-2; D unresolved. The V end was cut by 8 bases, the J end by 5 bases, with 18 bases between. The CDR3 consists of 14 residues. The germline V gene has CDR1 KGHSH and CDR2 LQKENI. The CDR3 bases are TGTGCCAGCCACGGCGGGAATGGTGGGTATGGCTACACCTTC. Its protein is CASHGGNGGYGYTF.

This clonotype was seen once. One end of the junction fails to match germline, which may point to a read error. The chain recombines TRBV6-1 with TRBJ2-2, with TRBD1 matching over 8 bases. There are 14 residues in the CDR3. Germline CDR1 MNHNS, CDR2 SASEGT. CDR3 bases: TGTGCCAGCAGTCCGGGACAGGCGGCCGGGGGGCTGTTTTTT. Protein sequence: CASSPGQAAGGLFF.

In this sample, this clonotype turned up many times. V usage is TRBV5-1 and J usage is TRBJ1-1, with TRBD1 identical over 7 bases. CDR1 is SGHRS, CDR2 YFSETQ, per germline. With 0 bases clipped from V and 4 bases from J, the junction kept 6 bases outside the gene matches. This CDR3 is 15 amino acids long. In DNA, the CDR3 is TGCGCCAGCAGCTTGGGCGACAGGGCAGTCACTGAAGCTTTCTTT. This gives the protein CASSLGDRAVTEAFF.

Turning to this clonotype: A junction boundary mismatches the germline segment, possibly from a read error. The chain combines TRBV5-1 with TRBJ2-3; D is perhaps TRBD2 (5 bases). This CDR3 contains 14 residues. Germline V CDR1 and CDR2: SGHRS, YFSETQ. Written as DNA, the CDR3 is TGTGCCAGCAGCTTGGCCGGGGAATCAGATACGCAGTATTTT. Protein: CASSLAGESDTQYF.

This rearrangement joins TRBV28 to TRBJ2-4, with 8 bases identical to TRBD2. Germline V gene sequence: CDR1 MDHEN, CDR2 SYDVKM. The V segment lost 3 bases and the J segment 6 bases; nucleotides outside the gene matches: 10. CDR3 length equals 16 residues. The CDR3, as DNA: TGTGCCAGCAGTTTTGCGGGAGCGGGAGAGTTAAACATTCAGTACTTC. Residues: CASSFAGAGELNIQYF.

This clonotype was seen repeatedly, ten times or more. The chain carries TRBV28 and TRBJ1-3; no reliable D call. The V and J ends lost 1 base and 5 bases respectively, with 9 bases between them. The CDR3 extends over 14 amino acids. Germline CDR1 MDHEN, CDR2 SYDVKM. CDR3 coding DNA: TGTGCCAGCAGTTTATCGTTCAGCCGAAACACCATATATTTT. It is translated as CASSLSFSRNTIYF.

This clonotype has just a few counts. The CDR3, as DNA: TGTGCCACGGTCTCAGAAGCAGGTCCCTATGAGCAGTTCTTC. This sequence encodes CATVSEAGPYEQFF. The chain has TRBV10-3 and TRBJ2-1, with D hard to call. This CDR3 has 14 amino acids. V shed 10 bases and J shed 8 bases, with 21 bases lying between them. CDR1 is ENHRY and CDR2 is SYGVKD in the germline V gene.

This clonotype was seen a handful of times. This may be a read error, as it is one base from a much larger clone. This rearrangement joins TRBV12-3 or TRBV12-4 to TRBJ1-6, with D possibly being TRBD1 (5 bases). The CDR3 contains 14 residues. The ends were cut back, 10 bases at V and 6 bases at J, with 16 bases in the middle. The DNA of the CDR3 is TGTGCCAACAGCCCACGGGGCGGTAATTCACCCCTCCACTTT. It codes for CANSPRGGNSPLHF.

The chain joins TRBV11-2 to TRBJ2-3; D gene uncertain. Per the germline V gene, CDR1 is SGHAT and CDR2 is FQNNGV. The CDR3 spans 17 residues. With 5 bases removed from V and 0 bases from J, the gap between germline ends came to 18 bases. In nucleotides, the CDR3 is TGTGCCAGCAGCGAACCGAGGCCTGACACTAGCACAGATACGCAGTATTTT. Translation gives CASSEPRPDTSTDTQYF.

This clonotype showed up many times. The chain uses TRBV28 and TRBJ1-4, with TRBD1 as a possible D gene (6 bases). V was trimmed by 10 bases and J by 3 bases, leaving 15 bases between them. CDR1 is MDHEN and CDR2 is SYDVKM in the germline V gene. The CDR3 has 14 residues. CDR3: CATRPGQSNEKLFF. In DNA, the CDR3 is TGTGCCACCCGCCCCGGACAGTCTAATGAAAAACTGTTTTTT.

This clonotype was detected many times. The DNA for the CDR3 is TGTGCCAGCAGCCCGGGGGTTGGAAACACCATATATTTT. Translation gives CASSPGVGNTIYF. The chain uses TRBV12-3 or TRBV12-4 and TRBJ1-3; TRBD1 might be the D (5 bases). The CDR3 runs to 13 residues. Trimming took 6 bases from V and 3 from J, leaving 9 bases between them.

The chain is built from TRBV20-1 and TRBJ2-4, with TRBD1 matching over 10 bases. V dropped 0 bases and J dropped 10; count of bases not matched to a gene: 15. Germline V CDR1 and CDR2: DFQATT, SNEGSKA (reference sequence). There are 17 residues in the CDR3. The CDR3 region is CSARDAPGQGTELIQYF. DNA of the CDR3: TGCAGTGCTAGAGATGCCCCGGGACAGGGGACCGAGTTGATTCAGTACTTC.

This clonotype was recorded many times. V gene TRBV15 combines with J gene TRBJ2-5; possibly TRBD2 for D (6 bases). Trimming removed 0 bases from V and 3 bases from J, with 11 bases in between. The CDR3 length is 15 residues. CDR1 is LNHNV, CDR2 YYDKDF, per germline (reference sequence). CDR3 nucleotide sequence: TGTGCCACCAGCAGAGACGAAGCGGGTAAAGAGACCCAGTACTTC. This codes for CATSRDEAGKETQYF.

The gene calls are TRBV19 and TRBJ2-2; 9 nucleotides align to TRBD1. Trimming removed 3 bases from V and 5 bases from J; junction bases left unmatched: 1. This CDR3 comprises 14 residues. Germline CDR1 LNHDA, CDR2 SQIVND (reference sequence). Written as DNA, the CDR3 is TGTGCCAGTAGTATCGGACAGGGGACCGGGGAGCTGTTTTTT. Amino acid sequence: CASSIGQGTGELFF.

This clonotype was picked up a small number of times. The gene calls are TRBV25-1 and TRBJ2-5; perhaps TRBD1 as D (5 bases). Trimming left V 0 bases short and J 3 bases short, with 8 bases between. This CDR3 region has 14 residues. Looked up from germline, CDR1 is MGHDK and CDR2 is SYGVNS. The DNA of the CDR3 is TGTGCCAGCAGTGAATATTCAGGGAAAGAGACCCAGTACTTC. It translates to CASSEYSGKETQYF.

In this sample, this clonotype turned up many times. J is TRBJ1-4 and V is TRBV2; 7 positions match TRBD1. Germline V gene sequence: CDR1 SNHLY, CDR2 FYNNEI. The CDR3 consists of 14 residues. Germline trimming cut 5 bases from V and 4 bases from J; bases unmatched to any gene: 4. CDR3 sequence reads: CASSIRDSNEKLFF. The CDR3 DNA follows: TGTGCCAGCAGTATCCGGGACAGTAATGAAAAACTGTTTTTT.

This clonotype was observed a few times. The chain couples TRBV15 to TRBJ2-2, with 12 bases matching TRBD2. Germline V lookup: CDR1 LNHNV, CDR2 YYDKDF (reference sequence). The V and J ends lost 0 bases and 2 bases, in that order; junction bases with no gene match: 10. This CDR3 spans 20 amino acids. In DNA form, the CDR3 reads TGTGCCACCAGCAGAGATGGTCGACTAGCGGGAGTAGCAAACACCGGGGAGCTGTTTTTT. As protein: CATSRDGRLAGVANTGELFF.

J is TRBJ2-1 and V is TRBV28, with TRBD1 matching 9 bases. The CDR3 runs to 14 residues. In germline, CDR1 is MDHEN, CDR2 SYDVKM. The V and J ends lost 4 bases and 7 bases, in that order; junction bases with no gene match: 5. The DNA of the CDR3 is TGTGCCAGCAGTTACCGGACAGGGGTGAATGAGCAGTTCTTC. Translation gives CASSYRTGVNEQFF.

This clonotype has ten or more counts. The genes are TRBV28 and TRBJ2-1; D not certain. From germline, CDR1 is MDHEN and CDR2 SYDVKM. Between the trimmed V and J ends, which lost 5 bases and 4 bases, there was a span of 6 bases. This CDR3 comprises 12 residues. CDR3 protein: CASSLVYNEQFF. The DNA of the CDR3 is TGTGCCAGCAGTCTCGTATACAATGAGCAGTTCTTC.

This clonotype was observed many times. The chain carries TRBV27 and TRBJ1-2, with 8 bases matching TRBD1. The V segment lost 7 bases and the J segment 5 bases; nucleotides outside the gene matches: 9. Germline lookup yields CDR1 MNHEY and CDR2 SMNVEV (reference sequence). There are 14 residues in the CDR3. The CDR3 is CASKSGQGDYGYTF. CDR3 DNA sequence: TGTGCCAGCAAAAGTGGACAGGGCGATTATGGCTACACCTTC.